Below, 10 T cell receptor beta chains from the same sample are listed, as sequenced in a study of cytomegalovirus exposure and HLA in healthy donors. The PCR employed 60 Vbeta primers together with 13 Jbeta primers. Clones were read by immunoSEQ multiplex PCR, and TCRdb kept only the in-frame ones, dropping some. The table has 150,000 to 200,000 clones, around 85% seen once; the top ten hold about 1.8%. The specimen was PBMCs. The receptors here all came from a man between 18 and 29 years old in good health and CMV-seronegative.

The CDR3 region is CASSSLPRTGPSDTQYF. For the CDR3, the DNA is TGTGCCAGCAGCTCCCTCCCCCGGACAGGGCCATCAGATACGCAGTATTTT. The chain couples TRBV7-3 to TRBJ2-3; TRBD1 matches at 8 bases. V lost 4 bases, J lost 4 bases, and 13 bases stayed unmatched. The germline gives CDR1 SGHTA, CDR2 FQGTGA. This CDR3 is 17 amino acids long.

The chain joins TRBV5-1 to TRBJ1-2; 9 bases agree with TRBD1. V dropped 0 bases and J dropped 7; count of bases not matched to a gene: 1. The CDR3 loop spans 13 amino acids. In germline, CDR1 is SGHRS, CDR2 YFSETQ. The DNA of the CDR3 is TGCGCCAGCAGCTTGGCGGGACAGGGTGGCTACACCTTC. It yields the protein CASSLAGQGGYTF.

This clone was picked up one time. The V gene is TRBV5-1, the J gene TRBJ2-7, with 13 positions matching TRBD2. The junction had 4 bases not matched to a gene; V was cut back by 4 bases and J by 3 bases. This CDR3 contains 15 residues. Looked up from germline, CDR1 is SGHRS and CDR2 is YFSETQ. The DNA for the CDR3 is TGCGCCAGCAGCGCGACTAGCGGGGGGTACTACGAGCAGTACTTC. Amino acids: CASSATSGGYYEQYF.

This sequence joins TRBV10-3 and TRBJ2-3; 9 nucleotides agree with TRBD2. The CDR3 runs 15 residues. The V gene end was trimmed by 10 bases and the J gene end by 2 bases; junction bases not matched to a gene: 10. Germline V gene lookup returns CDR1 ENHRY and CDR2 SYGVKD. CDR3 residues: CASASVAGATDTQYF. CDR3 sequence (DNA): TGTGCCAGCGCCTCGGTAGCGGGAGCCACAGATACGCAGTATTTT.

This clone was found a few times. The chain employs TRBV5-4 and TRBJ2-1; TRBD1 matches 9 bases. The CDR3 runs 15 residues. Germline-derived CDR1 and CDR2 are SGHNT and YYREEE (reference sequence). Trimming took 1 base from V and 6 from J; bases not matched to a gene: 5. CDR3 coding DNA: TGTGCCAGCAGCTTGTTGGACAGGGGTAGCAATGAGCAGTTCTTC. Its translation: CASSLLDRGSNEQFF.

The rearrangement links TRBV4-1 to TRBJ2-7, with D tentatively TRBD1 (5 bases). Germline loops: CDR1 MGHRA, CDR2 YSYEKL. The CDR3 totals 15 residues. Trimming left V 0 bases short and J 0 bases short, with 9 bases between. CDR3 loop: CASSQDDSLSYEQYF. In nucleotides, the CDR3 is TGCGCCAGCAGCCAAGACGACAGCCTCTCCTACGAGCAGTACTTC.

The V gene is TRBV6-5, the J gene TRBJ2-2, with D uncertain. Germline V gives CDR1 MNHEY, CDR2 SVGAGI. This CDR3 is built from 13 residues. Trimming took 5 bases from V and 6 from J, leaving 10 bases between them. The CDR3 protein is CASSLLGPGELFF. As DNA, the CDR3 is TGTGCCAGCAGTCTCCTGGGCCCCGGGGAGCTGTTTTTT.

V is TRBV9 and J is TRBJ1-1, with a tentative D call TRBD1 (5 bases). Germline V gene lookup returns CDR1 SGDLS and CDR2 YYNGEE. The V end lost 4 bases, the J end lost 8 bases, and 18 bases lay between the germline ends. This CDR3 spans 14 amino acids. CDR3 DNA: TGTGCCAGCAGCCCACGAATTACAGGTAGAGAAGCTTTCTTT. It specifies CASSPRITGREAFF.

The chain links TRBV7-6 to TRBJ2-7; 11 nucleotides match TRBD1. The CDR3 consists of 17 residues. The ends lost 1 base at V and 6 bases at J; junction bases unmatched: 11. Germline V gives CDR1 SGHVS, CDR2 FNYEAQ. CDR3 protein: CASSLDDPRTGGSEQYF. The CDR3 bases are TGTGCCAGCAGCTTAGACGACCCCCGGACAGGGGGCTCCGAGCAGTACTTC.

The gene calls are TRBV4-1 and TRBJ2-7; 10 bases map to TRBD2. After removal of 0 bases from V and 3 bases from J, the junction contained 8 bases not matched to a gene. The CDR3 totals 17 residues. In germline, CDR1 is MGHRA, CDR2 YSYEKL. The CDR3 loop reads CASSQDQGQRGGYEQYF. In DNA, the CDR3 is TGCGCCAGCAGCCAAGATCAGGGGCAGCGGGGGGGCTACGAGCAGTACTTC.